The 15 T cell receptor beta chains below were found in one sample sequenced in a study of cytomegalovirus exposure and HLA in healthy donors. Use of 60 Vbeta and 13 Jbeta primers characterized the PCR. Profiling relied on immunoSEQ multiplex PCR, and the TCRdb table lists in-frame clones only, not all of them. The repertoire holds 150,000 to 200,000 clones, with nearly 80% as singletons. Sample: PBMCs. Every receptor here comes from a female donor in good health and CMV-seronegative.

This CDR3 is CASSLDGDYNEQFF. In DNA, the CDR3 is TGTGCCAGCAGCTTAGACGGGGACTACAATGAGCAGTTCTTC. V usage is TRBV11-3 and J usage is TRBJ2-1, with a tentative D call TRBD2 (5 bases). Germline-derived CDR1 and CDR2 are SGHNT and YENEEA. V was shortened by 0 bases and J by 3 bases, with 6 bases between the two germline ends. CDR3 length: 14 residues.

This chain joins TRBV10-3 and TRBJ2-6; 7 bases agree with TRBD1. Per the germline V gene, CDR1 is ENHRY and CDR2 is SYGVKD. This CDR3 has 16 amino acids. The trim removed 1 base at V and 3 bases at J, leaving 3 bases unmatched. The CDR3 DNA is TGTGCCATCAGTGAGTGGGGGACAGATGGGGCCAACGTCCTGACTTTC. Protein sequence: CAISEWGTDGANVLTF.

As for this clone: Distinct nucleotide sequences in the sample also encode this CDR3. The chain uses TRBV2 and TRBJ2-7, with TRBD1 matching 9 bases. V dropped 8 bases and J dropped 5; count of bases not matched to a gene: 10. The germline V gene has CDR1 SNHLY and CDR2 FYNNEI. This CDR3 has 14 amino acids. The DNA for the CDR3 is TGTGCCAGCGCACAGGGGGCGCCGTGGGACGAGCAGTACTTC. Protein sequence: CASAQGAPWDEQYF. Variable domain in full (rest from reference TRBV2 and TRBJ2-7): EPEVTQTPSHQVTQMGQEVILRCVPISNHLYFYWYRQILGQKVEFLVSFYNNEISEKSEIFDDQFSVERPDGSNFTLKIRSTKLEDSAMYFCASAQGAPWDEQYFGPGTRLTVT.

This chain links TRBV14 with TRBJ1-1; TRBD1 matches at 9 bases. The germline V gene has CDR1 SGHDN and CDR2 FVKESK. Germline trimming cut 3 bases from V and 4 bases from J; bases unmatched to any gene: 6. CDR3 length equals 15 residues. CDR3 sequence reads: CASSHTGGRSTEAFF. The CDR3 nucleotides are TGTGCCAGCAGCCACACAGGGGGCAGGAGCACTGAAGCTTTCTTT.

V usage is TRBV11-2 and J usage is TRBJ2-2; possibly TRBD1 for D (5 bases). The length of the CDR3 is 15 residues. V dropped 2 bases and J dropped 1 base, with 8 bases sitting between them. CDR1 is SGHAT and CDR2 is FQNNGV in the germline V gene. For the CDR3, the DNA is TGTGCCAGCAGCTTAATTACAGGGAACACCGGGGAGCTGTTTTTT. Protein: CASSLITGNTGELFF.

The V call is TRBV2, the J call TRBJ1-2; D gene unclear. Trimming removed 1 base from V and 5 bases from J, with 14 bases in between. There are 15 residues in the CDR3. CDR1 and CDR2 from the germline V gene are SNHLY and FYNNEI. CDR3 nucleotides: TGTGCCAGCAGTGAAGATTCCAGGTGGATTTATGGCTACACCTTC. Translated: CASSEDSRWIYGYTF.

The table lists this clone with a few counts. The chain is built from TRBV30 and TRBJ2-7; 9 nucleotides agree with TRBD1. Germline CDR1 reads GTSNPN; CDR2 reads SVGIG (reference sequence). Losses at the gene ends were 4 bases for V and 5 bases for J; bases not matched to a gene: 6. There are 13 residues in the CDR3. The CDR3 reads CAWINRGQDEQYF. In DNA, the CDR3 is TGTGCCTGGATAAACAGGGGGCAGGACGAGCAGTACTTC.

The chain is built from TRBV19 and TRBJ2-7; the D gene is possibly TRBD1 (5 bases). Germline CDR1 is LNHDA and CDR2 is SQIVND (reference sequence). V was trimmed by 5 bases and J by 4 bases, leaving 18 bases between them. CDR3 length: 15 amino acids. CDR3 nucleotides: TGTGCCAGTAGTCGTGGGGCTGGCAGACATTACGAGCAGTACTTC. It yields the protein CASSRGAGRHYEQYF.

The rearrangement joins TRBV5-1 to TRBJ2-2; TRBD2 matches 14 bases. CDR1 and CDR2 (germline): SGHRS, YFSETQ. The CDR3 is made up of 17 amino acids. V dropped 7 bases and J dropped 4; count of bases not matched to a gene: 9. The CDR3 reads CASDRTSGGPSTGELFF. The CDR3 DNA follows: TGCGCCAGCGATCGGACTAGCGGGGGGCCGAGCACCGGGGAGCTGTTTTTT.

Here the CDR3 reads CASRGLANTGELFF. CDR3 bases: TGTGCCAGCAGGGGGCTCGCGAACACCGGGGAGCTGTTTTTT. The genes are TRBV28 and TRBJ2-2, with D perhaps TRBD1 (5 bases). Between the trimmed V and J ends, which lost 6 bases and 0 bases, there was a span of 8 bases. This CDR3 has 14 residues. Per germline, CDR1 MDHEN and CDR2 SYDVKM.

This chain joins TRBV5-4 and TRBJ2-1; 11 nucleotides align to TRBD2. From germline, CDR1 is SGHNT and CDR2 YYREEE (reference sequence). This CDR3 has 16 amino acids. V shed 0 bases and J 4 bases; nucleotides not matched to a gene: 3. This CDR3 is CASSLELAGGYNEQFF. CDR3 DNA sequence: TGTGCCAGCAGCTTGGAGTTAGCGGGAGGGTACAATGAGCAGTTCTTC.

This clone was seen only once. V is TRBV29-1 and J is TRBJ2-7; D unresolved. Trimming removed 4 bases from V and 0 bases from J, with 7 bases in between. This CDR3 has 12 amino acids. Germline assignment: CDR1 SQVTM and CDR2 ANQGSEA. This chain's CDR3 is CSVGSSSYEQYF. DNA for the CDR3: TGCAGCGTTGGGAGTAGCTCCTACGAGCAGTACTTC.

The rearrangement joins TRBV9 to TRBJ2-6; D not certain. Germline CDR1 SGDLS, CDR2 YYNGEE. The CDR3 extends over 18 amino acids. Trimming removed 4 bases at V and 0 bases at J, with 17 bases between. CDR3 sequence (DNA): TGTGCCAGCAGCTTACCGGGTGGTTTCGACTCTGGGGCCAACGTCCTGACTTTC. Amino acids: CASSLPGGFDSGANVLTF.

This chain links TRBV7-8 with TRBJ2-1, with 10 bases lining up with TRBD1. CDR1 is SGHVS and CDR2 is FQNEAQ in the germline V gene. This CDR3 is 15 amino acids long. With V trimmed by 4 bases and J by 9 bases, 9 bases remained unmatched. As DNA, the CDR3 is TGTGCCAGCAGCTCGGGACAGGGGACTCGGGGTGAGCAGTTCTTC. It specifies CASSSGQGTRGEQFF.

The chain carries TRBV7-8 and TRBJ1-5; no clear D. Germline lookup yields CDR1 SGHVS and CDR2 FQNEAQ. The CDR3 totals 15 residues. V was shortened by 2 bases and J by 2 bases, with 10 bases between the two germline ends. The CDR3 protein is CASSLMAMRNQPQHF. Here the CDR3 DNA reads TGTGCCAGCAGCTTAATGGCCATGCGCAATCAGCCCCAGCATTTT.